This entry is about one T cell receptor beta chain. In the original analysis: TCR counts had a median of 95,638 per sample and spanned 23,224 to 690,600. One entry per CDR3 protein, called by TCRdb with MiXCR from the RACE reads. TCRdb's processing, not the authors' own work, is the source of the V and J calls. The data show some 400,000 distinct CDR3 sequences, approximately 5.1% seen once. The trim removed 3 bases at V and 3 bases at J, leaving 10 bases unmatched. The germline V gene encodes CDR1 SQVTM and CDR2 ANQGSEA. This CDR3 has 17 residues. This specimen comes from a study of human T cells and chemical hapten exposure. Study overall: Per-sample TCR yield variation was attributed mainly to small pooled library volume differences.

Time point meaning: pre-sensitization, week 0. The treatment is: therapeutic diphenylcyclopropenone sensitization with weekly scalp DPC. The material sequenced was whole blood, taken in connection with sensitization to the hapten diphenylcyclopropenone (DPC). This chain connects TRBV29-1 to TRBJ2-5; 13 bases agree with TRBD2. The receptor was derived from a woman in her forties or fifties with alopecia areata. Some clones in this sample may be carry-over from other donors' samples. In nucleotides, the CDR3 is TGCAGCGTTGATAGTGGGGGGACTAGCGGGATCGAAGAGACCCAGTACTTC. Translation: CSVDSGGTSGIEETQYF. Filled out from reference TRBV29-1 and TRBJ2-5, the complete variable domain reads SAVISQKPSRDICQRGTSLTIQCQVDSQVTMMFWYRQQPGQSLTLIATANQGSEATYESGFVIDKFPISRPNLTFSTLTVSNMSPEDSSIYLCSVDSGGTSGIEETQYFGPGTRLLVL.